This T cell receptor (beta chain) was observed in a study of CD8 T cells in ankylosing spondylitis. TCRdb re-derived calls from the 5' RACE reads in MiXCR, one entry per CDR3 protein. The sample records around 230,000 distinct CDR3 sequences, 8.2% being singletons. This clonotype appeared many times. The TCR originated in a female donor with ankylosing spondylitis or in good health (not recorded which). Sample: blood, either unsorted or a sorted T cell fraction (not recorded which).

The CDR3 reads CASGSGGAGTGELFF. DNA of the CDR3: TGTGCCAGCGGCTCGGGGGGCGCGGGCACCGGGGAGCTGTTTTTT. The V and J genes are TRBV27 and TRBJ2-2; the D gene is possibly TRBD2 (7 bases). This CDR3 spans 15 amino acids. Looked up from germline, CDR1 is MNHEY and CDR2 is SMNVEV (reference sequence). Trimming stripped 8 bases from V and 4 bases from J, with 17 bases between.